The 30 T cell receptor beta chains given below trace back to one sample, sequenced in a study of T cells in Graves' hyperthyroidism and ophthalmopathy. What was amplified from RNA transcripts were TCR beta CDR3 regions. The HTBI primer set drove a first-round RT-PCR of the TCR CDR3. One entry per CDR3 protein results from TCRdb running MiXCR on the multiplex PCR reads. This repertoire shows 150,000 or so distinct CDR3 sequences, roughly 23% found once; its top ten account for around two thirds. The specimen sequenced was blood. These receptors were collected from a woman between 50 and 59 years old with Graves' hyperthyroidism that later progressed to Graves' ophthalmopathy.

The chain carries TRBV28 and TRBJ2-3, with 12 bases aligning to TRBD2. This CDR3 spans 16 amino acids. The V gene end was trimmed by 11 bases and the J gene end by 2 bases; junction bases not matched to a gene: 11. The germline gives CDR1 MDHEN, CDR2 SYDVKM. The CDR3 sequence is CAGRSRLAGDTDTQYF. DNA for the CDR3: TGTGCCGGGAGGTCGAGACTAGCGGGAGACACAGATACGCAGTATTTT.

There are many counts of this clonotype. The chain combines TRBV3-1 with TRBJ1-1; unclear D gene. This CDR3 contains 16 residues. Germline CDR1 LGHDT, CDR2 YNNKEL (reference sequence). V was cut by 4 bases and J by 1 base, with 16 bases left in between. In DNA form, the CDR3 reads TGTGCCAGCAGCCTACGGGGAAGGGCGCGGAACACTGAAGCTTTCTTT. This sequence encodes CASSLRGRARNTEAFF.

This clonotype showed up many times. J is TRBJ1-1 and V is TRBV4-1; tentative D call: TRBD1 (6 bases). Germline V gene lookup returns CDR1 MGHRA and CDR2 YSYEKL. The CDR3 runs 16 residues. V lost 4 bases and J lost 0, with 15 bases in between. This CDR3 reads CASSPGQTGMNTEAFF. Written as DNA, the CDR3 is TGCGCCAGCAGCCCTGGACAGACCGGTATGAACACTGAAGCTTTCTTT.

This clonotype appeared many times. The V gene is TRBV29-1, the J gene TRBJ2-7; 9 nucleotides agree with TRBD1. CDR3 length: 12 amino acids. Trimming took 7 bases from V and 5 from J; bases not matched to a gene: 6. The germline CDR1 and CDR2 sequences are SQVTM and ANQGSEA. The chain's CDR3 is CSAGTGFHEQYF. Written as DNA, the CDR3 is TGCAGCGCCGGGACAGGGTTCCACGAGCAGTACTTC.

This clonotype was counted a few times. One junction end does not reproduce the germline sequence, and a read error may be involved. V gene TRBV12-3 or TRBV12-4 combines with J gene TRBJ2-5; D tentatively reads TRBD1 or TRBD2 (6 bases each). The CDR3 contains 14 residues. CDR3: CAISEAPGAPTQYF. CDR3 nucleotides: TGTGCCATCAGTGAGGCCCCGGGGGCCCCCACCCAGTACTTC.

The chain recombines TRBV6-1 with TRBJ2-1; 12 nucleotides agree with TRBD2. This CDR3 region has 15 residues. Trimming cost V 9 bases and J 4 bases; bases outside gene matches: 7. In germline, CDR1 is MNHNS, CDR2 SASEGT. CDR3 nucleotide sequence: TGTGCCAGTGCGAGGACTAGCGGGGCTTACAATGAGCAGTTCTTC. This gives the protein CASARTSGAYNEQFF.

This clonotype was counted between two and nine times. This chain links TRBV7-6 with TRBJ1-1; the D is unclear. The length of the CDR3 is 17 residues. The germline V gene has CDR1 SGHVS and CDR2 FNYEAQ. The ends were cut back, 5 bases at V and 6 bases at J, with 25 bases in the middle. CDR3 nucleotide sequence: TGTGCCAGCAGCGAGGGAATCGGACGGGGTCGATCCGCTGAAGCTTTCTTT. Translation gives CASSEGIGRGRSAEAFF.

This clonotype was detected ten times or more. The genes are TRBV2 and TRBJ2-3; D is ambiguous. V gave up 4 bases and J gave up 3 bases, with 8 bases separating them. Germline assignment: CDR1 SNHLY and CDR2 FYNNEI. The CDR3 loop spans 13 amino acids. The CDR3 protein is CASSVRATDTQYF. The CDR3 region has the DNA TGTGCCAGCAGTGTCCGAGCGACAGATACGCAGTATTTT.

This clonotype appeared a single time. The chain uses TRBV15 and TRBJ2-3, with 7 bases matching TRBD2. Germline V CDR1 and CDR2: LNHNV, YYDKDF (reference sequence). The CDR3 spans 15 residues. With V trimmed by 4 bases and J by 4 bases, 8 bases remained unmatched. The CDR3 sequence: CATSIRVGGADTQYF. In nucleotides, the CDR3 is TGTGCCACCAGCATACGAGTTGGGGGGGCAGATACGCAGTATTTT.

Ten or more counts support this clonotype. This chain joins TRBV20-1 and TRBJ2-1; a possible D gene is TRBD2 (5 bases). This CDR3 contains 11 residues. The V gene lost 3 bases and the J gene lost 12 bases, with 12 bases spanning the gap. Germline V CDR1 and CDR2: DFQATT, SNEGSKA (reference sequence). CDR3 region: CSASTRRGQFF. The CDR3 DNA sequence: TGCAGTGCTAGCACCCGCCGGGGGCAGTTCTTC.

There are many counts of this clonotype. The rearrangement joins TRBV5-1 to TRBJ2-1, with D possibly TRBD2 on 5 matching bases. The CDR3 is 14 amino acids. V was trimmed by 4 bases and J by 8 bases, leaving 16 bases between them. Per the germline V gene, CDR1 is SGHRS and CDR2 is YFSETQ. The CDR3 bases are TGCGCCAGCAGCCCTGGACTGCCCAAGGATGAGCAGTTCTTC. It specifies CASSPGLPKDEQFF.

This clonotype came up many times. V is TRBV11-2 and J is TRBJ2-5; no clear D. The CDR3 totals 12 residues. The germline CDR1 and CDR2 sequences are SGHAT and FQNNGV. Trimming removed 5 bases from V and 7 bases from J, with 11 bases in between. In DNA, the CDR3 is TGTGCCAGCAGCCCGGATGTGGCGACCCAGTACTTC. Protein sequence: CASSPDVATQYF. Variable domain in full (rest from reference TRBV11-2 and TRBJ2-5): EAGVAQSPRYKIIEKRQSVAFWCNPISGHATLYWYQQILGQGPKLLIQFQNNGVVDDSQLPKDRFSAERLKGVDSTLKIQPAKLEDSAVYLCASSPDVATQYFGPGTRLLVL.

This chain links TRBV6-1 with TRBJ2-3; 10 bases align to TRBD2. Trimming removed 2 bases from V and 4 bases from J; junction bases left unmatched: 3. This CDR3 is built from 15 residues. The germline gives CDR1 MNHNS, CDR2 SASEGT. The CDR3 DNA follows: TGTGCCAGCAGTGAACTAGCGGGAGCAGCAGATACGCAGTATTTT. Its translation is CASSELAGAADTQYF.

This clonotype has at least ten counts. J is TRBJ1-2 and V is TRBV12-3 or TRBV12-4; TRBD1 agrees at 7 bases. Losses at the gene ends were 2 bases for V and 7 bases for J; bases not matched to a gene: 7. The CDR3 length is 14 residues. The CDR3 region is CASSLQGVVSGYTF. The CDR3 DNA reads TGTGCCAGCAGTTTACAGGGGGTAGTTTCTGGCTACACCTTC.

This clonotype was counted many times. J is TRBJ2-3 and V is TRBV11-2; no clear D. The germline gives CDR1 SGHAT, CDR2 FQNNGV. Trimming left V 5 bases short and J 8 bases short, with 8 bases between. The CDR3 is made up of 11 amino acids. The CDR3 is CASSRPGTQYF. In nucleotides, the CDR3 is TGTGCCAGCAGCAGACCGGGTACGCAGTATTTT.

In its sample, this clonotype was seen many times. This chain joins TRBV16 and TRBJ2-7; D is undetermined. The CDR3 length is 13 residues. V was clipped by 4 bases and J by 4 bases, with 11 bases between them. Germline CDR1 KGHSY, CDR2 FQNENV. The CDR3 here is CASSRKAVYEQYF. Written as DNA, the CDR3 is TGTGCCAGCAGCCGGAAGGCCGTTTACGAGCAGTACTTC.

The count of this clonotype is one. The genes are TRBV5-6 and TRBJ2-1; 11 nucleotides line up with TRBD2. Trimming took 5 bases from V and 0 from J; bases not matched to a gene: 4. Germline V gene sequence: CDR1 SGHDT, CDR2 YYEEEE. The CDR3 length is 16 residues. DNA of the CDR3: TGTGCCAGCAGTTATAGCGGGAGGGCCTCCTACAATGAGCAGTTCTTC. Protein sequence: CASSYSGRASYNEQFF.

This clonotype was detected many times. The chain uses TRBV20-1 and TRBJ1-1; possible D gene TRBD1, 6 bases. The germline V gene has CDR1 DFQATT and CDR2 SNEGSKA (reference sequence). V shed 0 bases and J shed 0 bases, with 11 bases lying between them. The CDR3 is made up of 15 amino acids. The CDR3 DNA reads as TGCAGTGCTAGAGATAATACAGGGATGAACACTGAAGCTTTCTTT. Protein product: CSARDNTGMNTEAFF.

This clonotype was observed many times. The CDR3 reads CASSPGEGNQPQHF. CDR3 sequence (DNA): TGTGCCAGCAGCCCTGGGGAGGGCAATCAGCCCCAGCATTTT. The chain couples TRBV12-3 or TRBV12-4 to TRBJ1-5; D not resolved. The CDR3 has 14 residues. The germline V and J ends were trimmed by 6 bases and 2 bases, with 11 bases remaining between them.

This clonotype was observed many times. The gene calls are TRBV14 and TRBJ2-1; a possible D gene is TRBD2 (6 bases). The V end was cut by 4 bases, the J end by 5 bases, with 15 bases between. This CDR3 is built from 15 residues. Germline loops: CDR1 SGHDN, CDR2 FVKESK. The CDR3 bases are TGTGCCAGCAGCCTCCTTATAGGGAGGAACAATGAGCAGTTCTTC. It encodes CASSLLIGRNNEQFF.

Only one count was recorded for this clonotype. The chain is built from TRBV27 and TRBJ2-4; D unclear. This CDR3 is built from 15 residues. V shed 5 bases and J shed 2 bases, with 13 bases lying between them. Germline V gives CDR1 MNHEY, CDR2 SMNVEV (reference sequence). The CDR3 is CASSPPTWTKNIQYF. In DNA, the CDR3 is TGTGCCAGCAGTCCCCCGACATGGACCAAAAACATTCAGTACTTC.

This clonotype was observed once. CDR3 DNA sequence: TGTGCCAGCAGCTTGGGTGGGACTAGCGGCGTGAGGGAGCAGTTCTTC. It encodes CASSLGGTSGVREQFF. The chain recombines TRBV5-4 with TRBJ2-1; TRBD2 matches at 11 bases. This CDR3 is built from 16 residues. Germline CDR1 is SGHNT and CDR2 is YYREEE (reference sequence). V dropped 0 bases and J dropped 10; count of bases not matched to a gene: 9.

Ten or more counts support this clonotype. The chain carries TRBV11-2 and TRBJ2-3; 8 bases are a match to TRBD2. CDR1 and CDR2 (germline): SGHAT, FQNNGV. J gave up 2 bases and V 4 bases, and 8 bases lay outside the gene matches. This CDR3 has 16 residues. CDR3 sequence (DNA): TGTGCCAGCAGCTCTCCGACTAGCGTTATCACAGATACGCAGTATTTT. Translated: CASSSPTSVITDTQYF. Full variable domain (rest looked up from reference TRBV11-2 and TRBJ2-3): EAGVAQSPRYKIIEKRQSVAFWCNPISGHATLYWYQQILGQGPKLLIQFQNNGVVDDSQLPKDRFSAERLKGVDSTLKIQPAKLEDSAVYLCASSSPTSVITDTQYFGPGTRLTVL.

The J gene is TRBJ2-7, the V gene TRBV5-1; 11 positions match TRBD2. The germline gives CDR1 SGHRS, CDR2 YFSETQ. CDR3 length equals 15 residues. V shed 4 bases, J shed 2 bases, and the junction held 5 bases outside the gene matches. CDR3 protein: CASSEGLADTYEQYF. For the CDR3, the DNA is TGCGCCAGCAGCGAGGGACTAGCGGACACCTACGAGCAGTACTTC.

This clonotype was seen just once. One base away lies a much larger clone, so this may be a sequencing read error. CDR3 loop: CASSSYGGSYTF. The CDR3 coding sequence is TGTGCCAGCAGCTCTTACGGGGGGAGCTACACCTTC. The rearrangement uses TRBV12-3 or TRBV12-4 and TRBJ1-2, with D possibly being TRBD1 (5 bases). V lost 6 bases and J lost 9, with 14 bases in between. This CDR3 spans 12 amino acids.

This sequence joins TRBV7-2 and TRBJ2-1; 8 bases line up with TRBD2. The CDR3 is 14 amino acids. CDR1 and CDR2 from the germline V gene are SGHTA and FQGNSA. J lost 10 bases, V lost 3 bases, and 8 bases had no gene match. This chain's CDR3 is CASSFSQRGMEQFF. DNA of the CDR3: TGTGCCAGCAGCTTCAGTCAGCGGGGGATGGAGCAGTTCTTC.

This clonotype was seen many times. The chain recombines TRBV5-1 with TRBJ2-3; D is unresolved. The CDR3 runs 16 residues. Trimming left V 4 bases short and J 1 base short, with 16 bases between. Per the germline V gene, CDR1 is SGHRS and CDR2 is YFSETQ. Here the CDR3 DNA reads TGCGCCAGCAGCCCCGCCCTCGGAACCGGCACAGATACGCAGTATTTT. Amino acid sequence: CASSPALGTGTDTQYF.

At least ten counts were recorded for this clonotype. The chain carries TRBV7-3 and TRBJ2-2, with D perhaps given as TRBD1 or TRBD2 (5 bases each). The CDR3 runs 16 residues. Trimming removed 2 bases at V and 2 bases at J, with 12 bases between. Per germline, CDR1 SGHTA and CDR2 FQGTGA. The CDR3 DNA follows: TGTGCCAGCAGCTTAGGCCGGGACCTAAACACCGGGGAGCTGTTTTTT. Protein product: CASSLGRDLNTGELFF. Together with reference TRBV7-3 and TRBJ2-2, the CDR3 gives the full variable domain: GAGVSQTPSNKVTEKGKYVELRCDPISGHTALYWYRQSLGQGPEFLIYFQGTGAADDSGLPNDRFFAVRPEGSVSTLKIQRTERGDSAVYLCASSLGRDLNTGELFFGEGSRLTVL.

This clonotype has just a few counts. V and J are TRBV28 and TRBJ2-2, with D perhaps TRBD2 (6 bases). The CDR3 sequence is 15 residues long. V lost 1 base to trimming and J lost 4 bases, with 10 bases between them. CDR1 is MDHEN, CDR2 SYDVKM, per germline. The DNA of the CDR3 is TGTGCCAGCAGTTTATACGGGAGCCCCACCGGGGAGCTGTTTTTT. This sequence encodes CASSLYGSPTGELFF.

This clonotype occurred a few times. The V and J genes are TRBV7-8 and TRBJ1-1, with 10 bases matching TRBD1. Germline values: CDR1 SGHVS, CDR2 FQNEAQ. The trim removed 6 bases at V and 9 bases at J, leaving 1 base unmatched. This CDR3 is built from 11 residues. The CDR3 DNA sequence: TGTGCCAGCAGGACAGGGGGCAAAGCTTTCTTT. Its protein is CASRTGGKAFF. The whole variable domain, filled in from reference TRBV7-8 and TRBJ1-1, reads GAGVSQSPRYKVAKRGQDVALRCDPISGHVSLFWYQQALGQGPEFLTYFQNEAQLDKSGLPSDRFFAERPEGSVSTLKIQRTQQEDSAVYLCASRTGGKAFFGQGTRLTVV.